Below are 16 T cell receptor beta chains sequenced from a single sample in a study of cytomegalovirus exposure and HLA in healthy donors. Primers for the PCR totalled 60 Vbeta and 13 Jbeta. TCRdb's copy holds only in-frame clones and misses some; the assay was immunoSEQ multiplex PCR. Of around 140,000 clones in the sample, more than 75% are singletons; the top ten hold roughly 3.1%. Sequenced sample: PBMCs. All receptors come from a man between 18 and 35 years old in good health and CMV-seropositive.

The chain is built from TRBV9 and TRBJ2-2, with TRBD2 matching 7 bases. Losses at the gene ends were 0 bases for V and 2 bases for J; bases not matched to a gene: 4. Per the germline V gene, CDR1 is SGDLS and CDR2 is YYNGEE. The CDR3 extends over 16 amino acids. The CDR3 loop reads CASSVGGSRNTGELFF. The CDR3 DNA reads TGTGCCAGCAGCGTAGGCGGGAGTAGAAACACCGGGGAGCTGTTTTTT.

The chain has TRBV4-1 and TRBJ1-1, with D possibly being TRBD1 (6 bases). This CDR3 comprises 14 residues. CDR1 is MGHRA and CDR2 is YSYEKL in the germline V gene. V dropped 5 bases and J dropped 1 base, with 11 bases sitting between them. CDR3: CASSGAGANTEAFF. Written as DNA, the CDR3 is TGCGCCAGCAGCGGGGCGGGGGCGAACACTGAAGCTTTCTTT.

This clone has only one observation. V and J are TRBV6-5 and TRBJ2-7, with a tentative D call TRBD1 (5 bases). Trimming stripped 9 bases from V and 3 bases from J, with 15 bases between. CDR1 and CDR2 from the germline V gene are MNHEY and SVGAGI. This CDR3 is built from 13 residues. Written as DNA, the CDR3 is TGTGCCAGTAAATTCGACAGTAACTACGAGCAGTACTTC. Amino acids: CASKFDSNYEQYF.

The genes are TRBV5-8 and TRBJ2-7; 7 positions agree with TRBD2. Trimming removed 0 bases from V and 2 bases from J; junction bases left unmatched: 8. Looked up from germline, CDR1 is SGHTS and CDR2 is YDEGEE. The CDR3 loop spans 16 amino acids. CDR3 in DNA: TGTGCCAGCAGCTTGGCGGCGGGAGTTATCCCCTACGAGCAGTACTTC. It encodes CASSLAAGVIPYEQYF.

CDR3 nucleotides: TGTGCCAGCAGTTCAACAGGGTTGGTCGAGCAGTACTTC. This encodes CASSSTGLVEQYF. The rearrangement joins TRBV27 to TRBJ2-7, with a tentative D call TRBD1 (6 bases). The germline V gene encodes CDR1 MNHEY and CDR2 SMNVEV (reference sequence). The CDR3 contains 13 residues. V was shortened by 4 bases and J by 6 bases, with 13 bases between the two germline ends.

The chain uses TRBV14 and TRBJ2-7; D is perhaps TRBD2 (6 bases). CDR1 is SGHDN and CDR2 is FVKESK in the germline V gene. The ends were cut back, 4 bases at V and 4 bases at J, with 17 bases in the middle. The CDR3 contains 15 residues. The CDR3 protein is CASSLGGRGEYEQYF. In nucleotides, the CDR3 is TGTGCCAGCAGCCTCGGGGGACGCGGAGAATACGAGCAGTACTTC. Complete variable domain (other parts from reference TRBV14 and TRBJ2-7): EAGVTQFPSHSVIEKGQTVTLRCDPISGHDNLYWYRRVMGKEIKFLLHFVKESKQDESGMPNNRFLAERTGGTYSTLKVQPAELEDSGVYFCASSLGGRGEYEQYFGPGTRLTVT.

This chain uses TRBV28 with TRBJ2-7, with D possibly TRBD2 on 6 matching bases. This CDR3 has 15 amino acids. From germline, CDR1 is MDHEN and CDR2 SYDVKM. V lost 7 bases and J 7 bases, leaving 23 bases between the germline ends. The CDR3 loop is CASTLTPGGSDEQYF. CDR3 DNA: TGTGCCAGCACCCTAACCCCCGGGGGTTCAGATGAGCAGTACTTC.

The CDR3 is CASSLLGGITEAFF. CDR3 DNA: TGTGCCAGTAGTCTCCTGGGGGGGATCACTGAAGCTTTCTTT. The chain combines TRBV19 with TRBJ1-1; TRBD1 is a possible D gene (5 bases). CDR1 is LNHDA and CDR2 is SQIVND in the germline V gene (reference sequence). The CDR3 totals 14 residues. Deletions cut 5 bases from V and 4 bases from J, with 14 bases between.

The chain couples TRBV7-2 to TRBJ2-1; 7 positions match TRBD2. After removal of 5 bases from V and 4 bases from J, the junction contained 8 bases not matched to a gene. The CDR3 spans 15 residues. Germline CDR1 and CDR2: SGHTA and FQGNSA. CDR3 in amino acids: CASSRGAGRYNEQFF. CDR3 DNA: TGTGCCAGCAGCCGAGGAGCGGGGAGATACAATGAGCAGTTCTTC.

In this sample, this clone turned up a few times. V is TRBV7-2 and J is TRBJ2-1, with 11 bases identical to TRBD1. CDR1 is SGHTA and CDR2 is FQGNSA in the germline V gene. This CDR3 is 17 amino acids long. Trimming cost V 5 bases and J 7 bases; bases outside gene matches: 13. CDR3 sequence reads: CASSPLGTGGIENEQFF. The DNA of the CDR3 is TGTGCCAGCAGCCCGCTGGGGACAGGGGGAATCGAGAATGAGCAGTTCTTC. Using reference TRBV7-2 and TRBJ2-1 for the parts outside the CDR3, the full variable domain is GAGVSQSPSNKVTEKGKDVELRCDPISGHTALYWYRQSLGQGLEFLIYFQGNSAPDKSGLPSDRFSAERTGGSVSTLTIQRTQQEDSAVYLCASSPLGTGGIENEQFFGPGTRLTVL.

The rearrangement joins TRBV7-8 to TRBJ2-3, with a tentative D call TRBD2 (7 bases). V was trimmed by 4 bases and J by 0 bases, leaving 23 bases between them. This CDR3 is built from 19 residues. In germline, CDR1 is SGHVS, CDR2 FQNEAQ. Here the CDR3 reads CASSSLSGVGGVSTDTQYF. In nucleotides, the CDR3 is TGTGCCAGCAGCTCTCTTTCGGGGGTAGGGGGGGTTAGCACAGATACGCAGTATTTT.

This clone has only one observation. CDR3 bases: TGTGCCAGCAACCCCCGCCGCAGGCCGGGGTACGAGCAGTACTTC. It codes for CASNPRRRPGYEQYF. V gene TRBV28 combines with J gene TRBJ2-7; possible D gene TRBD2, 5 bases. Trimming left V 7 bases short and J 4 bases short, with 20 bases between. Germline assignment: CDR1 MDHEN and CDR2 SYDVKM. CDR3 length equals 15 residues.

Here the CDR3 reads CASSFIADPYEQYF. The CDR3 bases are TGTGCCAGCAGTTTTATAGCGGACCCCTACGAGCAGTACTTC. The J gene is TRBJ2-7, the V gene TRBV28; a weak D match, TRBD2 (6 bases). V was cut by 3 bases and J by 2 bases, with 11 bases left in between. The CDR3 is 14 amino acids. Germline V gene sequence: CDR1 MDHEN, CDR2 SYDVKM.

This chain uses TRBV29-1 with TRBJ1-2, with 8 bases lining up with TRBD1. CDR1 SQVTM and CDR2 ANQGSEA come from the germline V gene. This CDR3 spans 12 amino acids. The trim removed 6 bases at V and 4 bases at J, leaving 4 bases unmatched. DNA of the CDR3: TGCAGCGTATACAGGGGGGCCTATGGCTACACCTTC. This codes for CSVYRGAYGYTF.

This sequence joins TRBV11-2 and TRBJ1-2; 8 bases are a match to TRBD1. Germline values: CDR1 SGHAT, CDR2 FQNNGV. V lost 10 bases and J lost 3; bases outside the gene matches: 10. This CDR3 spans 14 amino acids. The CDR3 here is CATPGQGNDYGYTF. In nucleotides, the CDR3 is TGTGCCACCCCCGGACAGGGAAATGACTATGGCTACACCTTC.

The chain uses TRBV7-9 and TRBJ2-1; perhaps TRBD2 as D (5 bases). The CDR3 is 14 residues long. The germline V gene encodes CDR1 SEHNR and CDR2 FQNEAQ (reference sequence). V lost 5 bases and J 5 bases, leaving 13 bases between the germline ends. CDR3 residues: CASSTAVGDNEQFF. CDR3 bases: TGTGCCAGCAGCACCGCCGTGGGAGACAATGAGCAGTTCTTC.